This TCR beta chain was sequenced for a study of blood T cell repertoires in COVID-19. The wider study: The origin of the acute and convalescent COVID-19 samples was the United States, Italy and Spain. The analysed material was cDNA or gDNA that came from T cells, B-cell-depleted T cells, or PBMCs.

The length of the CDR3 is 12 residues. V was trimmed by 6 bases and J by 6 bases, leaving 12 bases between them. Per germline, CDR1 MDHEN and CDR2 SYDVKM. In the authors' methods: Quantification of nucleated cells was approximated via reference gene primer amplification. TCRdb keeps only in-frame clones here, not all; method: immunoSEQ multiplex PCR. Clone size and the V and J calls come from that table; the DNA yielded D and trimming. This sample has 200,000 or so clones, with 80% to 90% found just once. The rearrangement uses TRBV28 and TRBJ2-7; D might be TRBD1 (5 bases). The receptor was derived from a human donor with active or convalescent COVID-19. The donor label of this sample is uncertain. The specimen sequenced was peripheral blood. The CDR3 region has the DNA TGTGCCAGCAGGACCTCTGGGGCCGAGCAGTACTTC. Translated: CASRTSGAEQYF.